This T cell receptor (beta chain) was obtained from a study of cytomegalovirus exposure and HLA in healthy donors. Regarding the study as a whole: An analysis done earlier found most TCR beta V segments productive about 90% or about 30% of the time.

The CDR3 totals 14 residues. Per the germline V gene, CDR1 is SGHTA and CDR2 is FQGTGA. Trimming took 4 bases from V and 5 from J; bases not matched to a gene: 2. As to this clone: The antigen is not known.

13 Jbeta primers and 60 Vbeta primers were used for the PCR. The table came from immunoSEQ multiplex PCR; TCRdb's copy has only in-frame clones and leaves some out. Here the sample spans about 140,000 clones, 77% being singletons. The source material was PBMCs. The TCR was taken from a female donor in good health and CMV-seronegative. This rearrangement joins TRBV7-3 to TRBJ2-1, with TRBD1 matching 10 bases. CDR3 sequence: CASSWDRGHNEQFF. DNA for the CDR3: TGTGCCAGCAGCTGGGACAGGGGCCACAATGAGCAGTTCTTC. The full variable domain, completed using reference TRBV7-3 and TRBJ2-1, is GAGVSQTPSNKVTEKGKYVELRCDPISGHTALYWYRQSLGQGPEFLIYFQGTGAADDSGLPNDRFFAVRPEGSVSTLKIQRTERGDSAVYLCASSWDRGHNEQFFGPGTRLTVL.